The 3 T cell receptor beta chains below all came from one sample that was sequenced in a study of CD8 T cells in ankylosing spondylitis (dated by TCRdb to the late 2010s). The method was 5' RACE. TCRdb shows the sequencer as Illumina HiSeq 2500. TCRdb applied fastp at Q25 and MiXCR to the public reads, then kept only in-frame beta chains. Duplicate CDR3 protein sequences are folded into a single record with the most common DNA and genes. For this sample there are approximately 240,000 distinct CDR3 sequences; 24% appear just once. The ten largest clones add up to 0.6% to 0.75% of the sample. Material for sequencing was blood, either unsorted or a sorted T cell fraction (not recorded which). Source of these receptors: a male donor with ankylosing spondylitis or in good health (not recorded which).

The chain employs TRBV20-1 and TRBJ2-1, with D perhaps TRBD2 (5 bases). The CDR3 contains 14 residues. Looked up from germline, CDR1 is DFQATT and CDR2 is SNEGSKA (reference sequence). Trimming left V 5 bases short and J 6 bases short, with 17 bases between. CDR3 residues: CSAPRGVSANEQFF. The CDR3 DNA reads as TGCAGTGCTCCCCGGGGAGTGTCGGCCAATGAGCAGTTCTTC.

This clonotype was seen a few times. V and J are TRBV6-1 and TRBJ2-1; the match to TRBD1 covers 8 bases. Germline V gene lookup returns CDR1 MNHNS and CDR2 SASEGT. This CDR3 is built from 14 residues. V trimming: 9 bases; J trimming: 4 bases; junction bases outside the gene matches: 8. The CDR3 coding sequence is TGTGCCAGTATAGACAGGGGACATTACAATGAGCAGTTCTTC. It codes for CASIDRGHYNEQFF.

This clonotype showed up many times. The rearrangement uses TRBV20-1 and TRBJ1-6; unclear D gene. The germline gives CDR1 DFQATT, CDR2 SNEGSKA (reference sequence). CDR3 size: 14 residues. V gave up 7 bases and J gave up 0 bases, with 10 bases separating them. The CDR3 nucleotides read TGCAGTGTAAGGGTGGGCTCCTATAATTCACCCCTCCACTTT. Translating it yields CSVRVGSYNSPLHF.